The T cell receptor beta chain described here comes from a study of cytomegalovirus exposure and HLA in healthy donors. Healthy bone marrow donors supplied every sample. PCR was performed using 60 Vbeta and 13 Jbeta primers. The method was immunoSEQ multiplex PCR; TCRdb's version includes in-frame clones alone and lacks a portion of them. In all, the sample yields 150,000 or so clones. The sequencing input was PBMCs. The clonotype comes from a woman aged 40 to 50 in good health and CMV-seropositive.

CDR3 amino acids: CASSDAGQGGGETQYF. The CDR3 DNA follows: TGTGCCAGCAGCGATGCGGGGCAGGGGGGTGGAGAGACCCAGTACTTC. This chain links TRBV5-4 with TRBJ2-5; possibly TRBD1 for D (7 bases). CDR1 and CDR2 from the germline V gene are SGHNT and YYREEE (reference sequence). The germline V and J ends were trimmed by 4 bases and 4 bases, with 20 bases remaining between them. There are 16 residues in the CDR3.